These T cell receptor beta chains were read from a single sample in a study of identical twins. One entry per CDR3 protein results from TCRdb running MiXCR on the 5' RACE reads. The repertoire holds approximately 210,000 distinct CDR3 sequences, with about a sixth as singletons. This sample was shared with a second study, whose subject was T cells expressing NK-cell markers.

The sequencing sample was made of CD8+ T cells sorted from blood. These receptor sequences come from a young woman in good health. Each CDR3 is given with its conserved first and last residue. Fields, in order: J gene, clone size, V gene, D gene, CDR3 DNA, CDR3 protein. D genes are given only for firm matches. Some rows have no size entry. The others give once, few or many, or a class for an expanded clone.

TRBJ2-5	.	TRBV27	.	TGTGCCAGCAGTTTATCGTGGGGACTCCAAGAGACCCAGTACTTC	CASSLSWGLQETQYF
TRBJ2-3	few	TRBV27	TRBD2	TGTGCCAGCAGTCCCCTCCTTAGCGGGGGGGCCGAAGATACGCAGTATTTT	CASSPLLSGGAEDTQYF
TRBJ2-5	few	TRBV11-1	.	TGTGCCAGCAGCTCCCGGGACCACCATCGCCAGTACCAAGAGACCCAGTACTTC	CASSSRDHHRQYQETQYF
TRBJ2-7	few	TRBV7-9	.	TGTGCCAGTCGCCCGGGGGACAGCTCCTACGAGCAGTACTTC	CASRPGDSSYEQYF
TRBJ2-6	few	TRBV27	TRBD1	TGTGCCAGCAGTATACTCAGGGGGCTCGGGGCCAACGTCCTGACTTTC	CASSILRGLGANVLTF
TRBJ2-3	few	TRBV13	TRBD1	TGTGCCAGCAGCTTAGCAGGGACAGGGAGGATGGCAGATACGCAGTATTTT	CASSLAGTGRMADTQYF
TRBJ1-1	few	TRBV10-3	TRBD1	TGTGCCATCAGCTTTGCTCCAGGGGGCTCGGACACTGAAGCTTTCTTT	CAISFAPGGSDTEAFF
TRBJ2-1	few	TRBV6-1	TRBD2	TGTGCCAGCAGTCTCCAGACTAGCGGGATCTCCTACAATGAGCAGTTCTTC	CASSLQTSGISYNEQFF
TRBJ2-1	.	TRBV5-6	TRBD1	TGTGCCAGCAGCTGGGGGACAGGAAACAATGAGCAGTTCTTC	CASSWGTGNNEQFF
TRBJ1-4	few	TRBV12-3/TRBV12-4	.	TGTGCCAGCAGTTTTTCCAGGGTGGGTGAAAAACTGTTTTTT	CASSFSRVGEKLFF
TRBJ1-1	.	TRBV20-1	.	TGCAGTGCTAGAGGGACATTTTTCGACGGGAACACTGAAGCTTTCTTT	CSARGTFFDGNTEAFF
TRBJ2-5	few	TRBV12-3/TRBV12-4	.	TGTGCCAGCAGTCCGGACCTGGGGATGTTCGGAGAGACCCAGTACTTC	CASSPDLGMFGETQYF
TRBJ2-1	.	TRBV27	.	TGTGCCAGCGGCGGGACCGATTACAATGAGCAGTTCTTC	CASGGTDYNEQFF
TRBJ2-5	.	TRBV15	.	TGTGCCACCAGCACCGTCCCCGGGGAGCAGTACTTC	CATSTVPGEQYF
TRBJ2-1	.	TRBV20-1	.	TGCAGTGCTAGTCGACTAGACTATGAGCAGTTCTTC	CSASRLDYEQFF
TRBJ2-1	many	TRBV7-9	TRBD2	TGTGCCAGCAGCTTAGGAAGCGGGAGGGCCATAGATGAGCAGTTCTTC	CASSLGSGRAIDEQFF
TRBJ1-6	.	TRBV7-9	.	TGTGCCAGCAGATCTGGACCGAATTCACCCCTCCACTTT	CASRSGPNSPLHF
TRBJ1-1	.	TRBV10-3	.	TGTGCCATCAGGGCGGACAGTCTAAACACTGAAGCTTTCTTT	CAIRADSLNTEAFF
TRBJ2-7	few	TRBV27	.	TGTGCCAGCAGTTTCATACTCGGGGAGCAGTACTTC	CASSFILGEQYF
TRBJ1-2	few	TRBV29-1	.	TGCAGCGTTGAAAGGCAGATCCCTAACTATGGCTACACCTTC	CSVERQIPNYGYTF
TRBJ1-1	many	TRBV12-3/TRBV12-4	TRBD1	TGTGCCAGCAGATATACAGGGGGCTTGAACACTGAAGCTTTCTTT	CASRYTGGLNTEAFF
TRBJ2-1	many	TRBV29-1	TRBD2	TGCAGCGTTGAGGGGCGGGAGGGATCCTACAATGAGCAGTTCTTC	CSVEGREGSYNEQFF
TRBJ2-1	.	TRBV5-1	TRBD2	TGCGCCAGCAGGGGTGGAAACGGGACTAGCGGGAGTGGACCCTACAATGAGCAGTTCTTC	CASRGGNGTSGSGPYNEQFF
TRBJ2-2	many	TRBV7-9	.	TGTGCCAGCAGCTTACGCGGGGAGCTGTTTTTT	CASSLRGELFF
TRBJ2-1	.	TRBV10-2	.	TGCGCCAGCAGTGAAGGAGTGGTGTGGGAGCAGTTCTTC	CASSEGVVWEQFF
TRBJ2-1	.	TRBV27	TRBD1	TGTGCCAGCACGACAGGGGGTCCCAGATATGGCAATGAGCAGTTCTTC	CASTTGGPRYGNEQFF
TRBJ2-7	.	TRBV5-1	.	TGCGCCAGCAGGCTCGGAGACAATAACTACGAGCAGTACTTC	CASRLGDNNYEQYF
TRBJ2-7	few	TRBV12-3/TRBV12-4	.	TGTGCCAGCAGTTGGGGCGGACAGACTTACGAGCAGTACTTC	CASSWGGQTYEQYF
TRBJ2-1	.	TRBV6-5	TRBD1	TGTGCCAGCAGTTACGGGGCAGGGACAGGTGAGCAGTTCTTC	CASSYGAGTGEQFF
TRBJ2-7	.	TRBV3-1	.	TGTGCCAGCAGCCAACTCGAATTAATCCACGAGCAGTACTTC	CASSQLELIHEQYF
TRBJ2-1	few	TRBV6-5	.	TGTGCCAGCAGTTACTCGATGGCCGCGCTCCAGGGGCAGTTCTTC	CASSYSMAALQGQFF
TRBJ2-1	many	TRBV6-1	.	TGTGCCAGCGGACAGTTAAACTCCTACAATGAGCAGTTCTTC	CASGQLNSYNEQFF
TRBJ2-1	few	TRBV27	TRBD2	TGTGCCAGCAGTTTCGGGACTAGCGGGATTGATGAGCAGTTCTTC	CASSFGTSGIDEQFF
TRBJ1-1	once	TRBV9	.	TGTGCCAGCAGCGAGGGCTTGAACACTGAAGCTTTCTTT	CASSEGLNTEAFF
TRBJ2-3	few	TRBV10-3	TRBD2	TGTGCCACCCGGGATTCGACGGGAGGGCCCTCAGATACGCAGTATTTT	CATRDSTGGPSDTQYF
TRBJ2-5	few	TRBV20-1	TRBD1	TGCAGTGCTCCACTTGACAGGGTAGAGACCCAGTACTTC	CSAPLDRVETQYF
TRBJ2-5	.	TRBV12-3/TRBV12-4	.	TGTGCCAGCAGTCGGGGTAGCGGAGCTCAAGAGACCCAGTACTTC	CASSRGSGAQETQYF
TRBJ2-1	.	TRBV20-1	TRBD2	TGCAGTGCTAGAGCAGGGACTAGCATAAATGAGCAGTTCTTC	CSARAGTSINEQFF
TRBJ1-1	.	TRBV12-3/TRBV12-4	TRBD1	TGTGCCAGCAGTACAGGGGGAATCACTGAAGCTTTCTTT	CASSTGGITEAFF